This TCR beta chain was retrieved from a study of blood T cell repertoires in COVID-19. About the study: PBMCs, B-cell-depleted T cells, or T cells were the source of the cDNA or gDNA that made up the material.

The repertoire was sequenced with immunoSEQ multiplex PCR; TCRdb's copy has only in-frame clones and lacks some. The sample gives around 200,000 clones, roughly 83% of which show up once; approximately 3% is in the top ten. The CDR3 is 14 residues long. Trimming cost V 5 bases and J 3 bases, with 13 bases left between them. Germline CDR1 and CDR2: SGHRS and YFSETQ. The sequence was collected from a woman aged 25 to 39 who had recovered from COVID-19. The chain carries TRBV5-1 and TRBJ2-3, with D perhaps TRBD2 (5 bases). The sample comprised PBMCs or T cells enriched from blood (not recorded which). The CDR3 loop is CASRGFAGTDTQYF. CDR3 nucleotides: TGCGCCAGCAGGGGATTTGCGGGTACAGATACGCAGTATTTT.